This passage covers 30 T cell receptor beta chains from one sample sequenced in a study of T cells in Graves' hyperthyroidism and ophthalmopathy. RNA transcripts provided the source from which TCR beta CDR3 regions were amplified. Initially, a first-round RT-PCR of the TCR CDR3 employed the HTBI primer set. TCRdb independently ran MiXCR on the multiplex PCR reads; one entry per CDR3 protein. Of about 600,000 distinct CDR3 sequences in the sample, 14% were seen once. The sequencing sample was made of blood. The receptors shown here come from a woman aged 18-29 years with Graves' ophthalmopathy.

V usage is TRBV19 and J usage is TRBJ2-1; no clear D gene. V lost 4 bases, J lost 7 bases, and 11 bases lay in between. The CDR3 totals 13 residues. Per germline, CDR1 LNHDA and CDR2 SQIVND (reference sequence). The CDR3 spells CASSSPQLNEQFF. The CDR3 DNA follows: TGTGCCAGTAGTAGCCCCCAGTTGAATGAGCAGTTCTTC.

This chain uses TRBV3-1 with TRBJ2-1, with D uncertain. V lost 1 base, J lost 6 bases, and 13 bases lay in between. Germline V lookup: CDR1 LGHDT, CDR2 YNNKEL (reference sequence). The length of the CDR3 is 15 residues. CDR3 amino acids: CASSQATKASNEQFF. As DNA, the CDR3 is TGTGCCAGCAGCCAAGCAACTAAGGCCTCCAATGAGCAGTTCTTC.

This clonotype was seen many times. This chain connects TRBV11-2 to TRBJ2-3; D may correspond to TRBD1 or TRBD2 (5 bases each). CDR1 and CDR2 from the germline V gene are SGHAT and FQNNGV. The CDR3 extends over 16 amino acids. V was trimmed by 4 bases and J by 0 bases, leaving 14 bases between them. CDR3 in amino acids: CASSSRGAASTDTQYF. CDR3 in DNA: TGTGCCAGCAGCTCCAGAGGGGCGGCCAGCACAGATACGCAGTATTTT.

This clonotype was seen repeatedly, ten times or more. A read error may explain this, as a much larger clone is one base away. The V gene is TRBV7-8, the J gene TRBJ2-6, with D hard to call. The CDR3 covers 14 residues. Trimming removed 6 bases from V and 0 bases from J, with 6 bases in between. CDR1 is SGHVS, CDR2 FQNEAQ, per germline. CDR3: CASSRSSGANVLTF. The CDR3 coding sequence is TGTGCCAGCAGTCGAAGCTCTGGGGCCAACGTCCTGACTTTC.

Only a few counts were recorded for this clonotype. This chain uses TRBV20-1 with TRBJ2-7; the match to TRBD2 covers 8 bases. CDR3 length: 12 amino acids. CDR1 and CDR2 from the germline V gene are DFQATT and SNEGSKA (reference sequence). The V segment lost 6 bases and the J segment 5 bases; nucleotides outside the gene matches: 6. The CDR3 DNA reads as TGCAGTGCCTCAAGCGGGAGCGACGAGCAGTACTTC. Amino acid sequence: CSASSGSDEQYF.

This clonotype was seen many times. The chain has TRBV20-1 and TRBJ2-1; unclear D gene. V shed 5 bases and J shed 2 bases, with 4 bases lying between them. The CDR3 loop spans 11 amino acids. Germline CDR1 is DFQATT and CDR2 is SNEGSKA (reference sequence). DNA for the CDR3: TGCAGTGCTGACCCCTACAATGAGCAGTTCTTC. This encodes CSADPYNEQFF.

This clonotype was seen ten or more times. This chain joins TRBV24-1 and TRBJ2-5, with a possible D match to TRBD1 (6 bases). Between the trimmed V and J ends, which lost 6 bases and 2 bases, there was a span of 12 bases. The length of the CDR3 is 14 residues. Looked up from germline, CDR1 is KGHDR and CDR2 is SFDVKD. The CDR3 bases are TGTGCCACCAGTAGGACAGATACTCAAGAGACCCAGTACTTC. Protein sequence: CATSRTDTQETQYF.

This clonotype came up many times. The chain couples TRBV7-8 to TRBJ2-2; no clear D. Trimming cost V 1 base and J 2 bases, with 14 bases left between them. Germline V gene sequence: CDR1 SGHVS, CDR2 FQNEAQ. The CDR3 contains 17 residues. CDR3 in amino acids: CASSLDVTRINTGELFF. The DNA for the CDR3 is TGTGCCAGCAGCTTAGACGTGACGCGAATTAACACCGGGGAGCTGTTTTTT. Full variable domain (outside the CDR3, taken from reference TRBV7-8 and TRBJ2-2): GAGVSQSPRYKVAKRGQDVALRCDPISGHVSLFWYQQALGQGPEFLTYFQNEAQLDKSGLPSDRFFAERPEGSVSTLKIQRTQQEDSAVYLCASSLDVTRINTGELFFGEGSRLTVL.

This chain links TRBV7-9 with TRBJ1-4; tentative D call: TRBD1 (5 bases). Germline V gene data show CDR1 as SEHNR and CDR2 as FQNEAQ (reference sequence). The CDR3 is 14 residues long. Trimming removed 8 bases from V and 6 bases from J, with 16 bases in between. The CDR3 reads CASSNGCRDEKLFF. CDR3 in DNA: TGTGCCAGCTCGAATGGGTGCAGGGATGAAAAACTGTTTTTT.

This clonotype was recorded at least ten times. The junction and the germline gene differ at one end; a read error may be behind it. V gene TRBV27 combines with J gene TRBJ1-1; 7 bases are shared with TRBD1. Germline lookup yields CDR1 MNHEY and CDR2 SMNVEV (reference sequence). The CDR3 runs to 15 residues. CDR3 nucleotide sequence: TGTACCAGCAGTCCGTCCCAGGGGGGTTACACTGAAGCTTTCTTT. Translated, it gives CTSSPSQGGYTEAFF.

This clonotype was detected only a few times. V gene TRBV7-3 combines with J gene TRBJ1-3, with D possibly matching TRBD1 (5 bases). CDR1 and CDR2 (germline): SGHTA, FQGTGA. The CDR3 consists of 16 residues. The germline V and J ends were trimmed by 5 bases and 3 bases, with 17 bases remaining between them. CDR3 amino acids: CASSRRGLLGGNTIYF. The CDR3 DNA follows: TGTGCCAGCAGCCGAAGGGGTCTACTGGGTGGAAACACCATATATTTT.

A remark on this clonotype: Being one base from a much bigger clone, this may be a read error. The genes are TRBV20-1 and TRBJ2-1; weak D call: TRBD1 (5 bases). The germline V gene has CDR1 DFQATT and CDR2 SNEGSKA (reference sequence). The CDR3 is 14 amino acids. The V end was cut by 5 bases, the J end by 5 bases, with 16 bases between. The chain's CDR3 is CSALSRVIHNEQFF. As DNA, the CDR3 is TGCAGTGCTTTGAGCAGGGTCATACACAATGAGCAGTTCTTC.

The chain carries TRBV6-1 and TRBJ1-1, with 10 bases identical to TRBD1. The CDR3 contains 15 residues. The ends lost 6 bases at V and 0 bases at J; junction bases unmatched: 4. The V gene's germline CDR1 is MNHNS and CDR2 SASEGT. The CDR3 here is CASRKTGGMNTEAFF. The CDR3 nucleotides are TGTGCCAGCAGAAAGACAGGGGGCATGAACACTGAAGCTTTCTTT.

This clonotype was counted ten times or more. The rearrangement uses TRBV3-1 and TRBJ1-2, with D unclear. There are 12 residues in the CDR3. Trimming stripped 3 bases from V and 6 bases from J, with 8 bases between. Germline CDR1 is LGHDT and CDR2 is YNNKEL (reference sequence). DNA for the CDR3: TGTGCCAGCAGCCAGGGAGAAAATGGCTACACCTTC. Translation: CASSQGENGYTF.

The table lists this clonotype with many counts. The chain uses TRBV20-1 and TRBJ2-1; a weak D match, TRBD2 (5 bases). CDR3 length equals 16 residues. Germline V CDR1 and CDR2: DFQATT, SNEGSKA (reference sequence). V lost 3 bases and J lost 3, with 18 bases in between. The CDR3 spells CSASVAGGPFYNEQFF. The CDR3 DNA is TGCAGTGCTAGCGTCGCCGGCGGGCCCTTCTACAATGAGCAGTTCTTC.

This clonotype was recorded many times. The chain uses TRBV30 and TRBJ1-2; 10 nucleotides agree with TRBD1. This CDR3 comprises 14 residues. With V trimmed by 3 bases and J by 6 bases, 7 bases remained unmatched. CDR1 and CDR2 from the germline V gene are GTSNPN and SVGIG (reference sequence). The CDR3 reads CAWSETGTGDGYTF. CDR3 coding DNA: TGTGCCTGGAGCGAAACCGGGACAGGGGATGGCTACACCTTC.

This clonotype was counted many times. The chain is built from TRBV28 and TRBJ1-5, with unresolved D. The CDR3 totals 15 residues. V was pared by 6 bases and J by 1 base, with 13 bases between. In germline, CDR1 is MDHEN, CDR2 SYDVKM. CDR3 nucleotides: TGTGCCAGCAGCCTCAGTTTTAACAGCAATCAGCCCCAGCATTTT. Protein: CASSLSFNSNQPQHF.

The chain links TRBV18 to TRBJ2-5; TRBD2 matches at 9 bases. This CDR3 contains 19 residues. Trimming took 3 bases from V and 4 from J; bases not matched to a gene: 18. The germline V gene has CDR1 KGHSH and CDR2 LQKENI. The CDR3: CASSPREAGVAGAAETQYF. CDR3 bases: TGTGCCAGCTCACCCCGGGAGGCGGGGGTAGCGGGAGCAGCAGAGACCCAGTACTTC.

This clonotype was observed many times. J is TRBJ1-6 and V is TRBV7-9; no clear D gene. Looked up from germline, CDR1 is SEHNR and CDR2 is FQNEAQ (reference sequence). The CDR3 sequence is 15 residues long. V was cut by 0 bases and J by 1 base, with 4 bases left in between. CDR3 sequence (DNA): TGTGCCAGCAGCTTAGCAGGGTCCTATAATTCACCCCTCCACTTT. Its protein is CASSLAGSYNSPLHF.

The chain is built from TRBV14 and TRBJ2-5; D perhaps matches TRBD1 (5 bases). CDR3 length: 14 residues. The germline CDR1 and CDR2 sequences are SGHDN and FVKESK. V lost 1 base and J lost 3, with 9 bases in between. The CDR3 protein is CASSQGSREETQYF. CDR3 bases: TGTGCCAGCAGCCAAGGGAGCAGGGAAGAGACCCAGTACTTC.

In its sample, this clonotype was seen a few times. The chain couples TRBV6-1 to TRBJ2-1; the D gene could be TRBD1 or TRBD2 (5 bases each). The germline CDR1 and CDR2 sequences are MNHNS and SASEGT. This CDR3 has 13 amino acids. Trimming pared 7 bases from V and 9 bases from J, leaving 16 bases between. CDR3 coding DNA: TGTGCCAGCACCCCCTTTGGGGGTCCTGAGCAGTTCTTC. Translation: CASTPFGGPEQFF.

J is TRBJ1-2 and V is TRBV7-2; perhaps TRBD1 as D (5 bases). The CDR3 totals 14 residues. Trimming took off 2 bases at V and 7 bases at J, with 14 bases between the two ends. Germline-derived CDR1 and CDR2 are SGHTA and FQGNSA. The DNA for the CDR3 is TGTGCCAGCAGCTTACAGGTAACAGGAGCTGGCTACACCTTC. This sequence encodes CASSLQVTGAGYTF. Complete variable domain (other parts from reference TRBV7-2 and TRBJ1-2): GAGVSQSPSNKVTEKGKDVELRCDPISGHTALYWYRQSLGQGLEFLIYFQGNSAPDKSGLPSDRFSAERTGGSVSTLTIQRTQQEDSAVYLCASSLQVTGAGYTFGSGTRLTVV.

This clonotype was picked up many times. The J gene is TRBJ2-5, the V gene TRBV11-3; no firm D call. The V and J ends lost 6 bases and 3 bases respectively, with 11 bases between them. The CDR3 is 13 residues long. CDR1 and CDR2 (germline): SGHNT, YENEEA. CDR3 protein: CASSSEMKETQYF. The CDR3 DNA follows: TGTGCCAGCAGTTCCGAGATGAAAGAGACCCAGTACTTC.

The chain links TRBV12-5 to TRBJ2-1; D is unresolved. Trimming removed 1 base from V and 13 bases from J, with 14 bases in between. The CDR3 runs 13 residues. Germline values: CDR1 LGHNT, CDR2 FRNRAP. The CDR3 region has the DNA TGTGCTAGTGGTTTGGACCTAGAAGTTGATCAGTTCTTC. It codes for CASGLDLEVDQFF.

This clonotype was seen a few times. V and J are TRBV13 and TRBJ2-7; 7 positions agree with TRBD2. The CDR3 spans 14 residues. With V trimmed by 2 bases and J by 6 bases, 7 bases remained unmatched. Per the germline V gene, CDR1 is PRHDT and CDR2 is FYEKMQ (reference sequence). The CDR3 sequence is CASSLRGRVGEQYF. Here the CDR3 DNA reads TGTGCCAGCAGCTTACGTGGGAGGGTGGGCGAGCAGTACTTC. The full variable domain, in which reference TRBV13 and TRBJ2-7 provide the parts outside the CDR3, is AAGVIQSPRHLIKEKRETATLKCYPIPRHDTVYWYQQGPGQDPQFLISFYEKMQSDKGSIPDRFSAQQFSDYHSELNMSSLELGDSALYFCASSLRGRVGEQYFGPGTRLTVT.

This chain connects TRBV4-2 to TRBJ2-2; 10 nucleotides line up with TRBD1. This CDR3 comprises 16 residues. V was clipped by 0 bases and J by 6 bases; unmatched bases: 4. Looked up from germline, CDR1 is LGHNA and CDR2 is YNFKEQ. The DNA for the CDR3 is TGTGCCAGCAGCCAAGAGGGACAGGGGCTGGCCGGGGAGCTGTTTTTT. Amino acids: CASSQEGQGLAGELFF.

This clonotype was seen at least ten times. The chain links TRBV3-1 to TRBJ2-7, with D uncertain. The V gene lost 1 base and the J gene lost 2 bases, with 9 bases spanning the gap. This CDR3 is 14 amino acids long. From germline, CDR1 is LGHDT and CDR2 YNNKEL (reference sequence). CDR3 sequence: CASSQASPAYEQYF. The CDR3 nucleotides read TGTGCCAGCAGCCAAGCGTCCCCGGCCTACGAGCAGTACTTC.

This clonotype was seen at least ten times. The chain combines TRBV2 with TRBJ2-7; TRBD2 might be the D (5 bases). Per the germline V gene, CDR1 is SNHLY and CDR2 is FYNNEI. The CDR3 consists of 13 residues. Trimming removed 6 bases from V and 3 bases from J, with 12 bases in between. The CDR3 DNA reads TGTGCCAGCAGGCAGACTACTCACTACGAGCAGTACTTC. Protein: CASRQTTHYEQYF.

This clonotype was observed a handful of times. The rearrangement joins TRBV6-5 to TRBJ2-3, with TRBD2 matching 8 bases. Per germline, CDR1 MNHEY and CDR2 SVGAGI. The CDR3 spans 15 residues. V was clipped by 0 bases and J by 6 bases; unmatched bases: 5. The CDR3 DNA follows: TGTGCCAGCAGTTACTCTTTAGCGGGAACGGATACGCAGTATTTT. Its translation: CASSYSLAGTDTQYF.

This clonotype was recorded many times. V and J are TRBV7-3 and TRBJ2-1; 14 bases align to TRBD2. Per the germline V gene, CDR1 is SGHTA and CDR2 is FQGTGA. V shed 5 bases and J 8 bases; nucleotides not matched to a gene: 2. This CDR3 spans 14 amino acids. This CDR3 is CASSQGLAGDEQFF. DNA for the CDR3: TGTGCCAGCAGCCAGGGACTAGCGGGGGATGAGCAGTTCTTC.